Below are 16 T cell receptor beta chains sequenced from a single sample in a study of lymphopenia after photon versus proton radiotherapy. Data came from immunoSEQ multiplex PCR; TCRdb stores just in-frame clones and leaves some out. The sample includes around 160,000 clones, roughly nine tenths of them seen just once. The material sequenced was peripheral blood, taken from a patient treated with photon-based radiotherapy. The receptors originated from a middle-aged man with gastric cancer.

The rearrangement joins TRBV30 to TRBJ2-7; 11 bases are a match to TRBD2. Germline CDR1 GTSNPN, CDR2 SVGIG (reference sequence). The trim removed 3 bases at V and 4 bases at J, leaving 5 bases unmatched. The CDR3 sequence is 14 residues long. The CDR3: CAWSPGLAVYEQYF. CDR3 DNA sequence: TGTGCCTGGAGCCCGGGACTAGCGGTTTACGAGCAGTACTTC. Supplemented by reference TRBV30 and TRBJ2-7, the full variable domain reads SQTIHQWPATLVQPVGSPLSLECTVEGTSNPNLYWYRQAAGRGLQLLFYSVGIGQISSEVPQNLSASRPQDRQFILSSKKLLLSDSGFYLCAWSPGLAVYEQYFGPGTRLTVT.

The chain links TRBV5-1 to TRBJ2-1, with TRBD2 matching 9 bases. The CDR3 totals 16 residues. Trimming took 0 bases from V and 2 from J; bases not matched to a gene: 3. Germline V CDR1 and CDR2: SGHRS, YFSETQ. The CDR3 DNA sequence: TGCGCCAGCAGCTTGGCAGCGGGAGGCGCCTACAATGAGCAGTTCTTC. As protein: CASSLAAGGAYNEQFF.

This clone was seen once. V gene TRBV4-1 combines with J gene TRBJ2-1, with TRBD2 identical over 15 bases. Trimming took 8 bases from V and 8 from J; bases not matched to a gene: 19. Germline V CDR1 and CDR2: MGHRA, YSYEKL. The CDR3 covers 19 residues. CDR3 amino acids: CASCSGTSGRYWVFYEQFF. In nucleotides, the CDR3 is TGCGCCAGCTGCTCCGGGACTAGCGGGAGGTACTGGGTGTTTTATGAGCAGTTCTTC.

The chain combines TRBV5-1 with TRBJ1-3; D remains ambiguous. CDR1 is SGHRS, CDR2 YFSETQ, per germline. This CDR3 has 12 amino acids. V shed 4 bases and J shed 4 bases, with 6 bases lying between them. CDR3 in amino acids: CASSRDGNTIYF. The CDR3 DNA follows: TGCGCCAGCAGCCGCGACGGAAACACCATATATTTT.

V is TRBV2 and J is TRBJ1-4; D remains ambiguous. V was clipped by 10 bases and J by 0 bases, with 15 bases between them. Germline V gene data show CDR1 as SNHLY and CDR2 as FYNNEI. The CDR3 sequence is 15 residues long. The CDR3 nucleotides read TGTGCCACCTCAGAGGGCGCGACAACTAATGAAAAACTGTTTTTT. Residues: CATSEGATTNEKLFF.

In its sample, this clone was seen once. A much more abundant neighbour one base away suggests this may be a read error. This same CDR3 is encoded by further DNA sequences in the sample. This chain joins TRBV30 and TRBJ1-1; D is undetermined. The length of the CDR3 is 12 residues. Germline V gene data show CDR1 as GTSNPN and CDR2 as SVGIG (reference sequence). The V end lost 4 bases, the J end lost 0 bases, and 6 bases lay between the germline ends. The CDR3 nucleotides read TGTGCCTGGATCCTCATGAACACTGAAGCTTTCTTT. It yields the protein CAWILMNTEAFF.

The chain combines TRBV7-9 with TRBJ2-7; D not certain. The length of the CDR3 is 14 residues. Germline V gene lookup returns CDR1 SEHNR and CDR2 FQNEAQ (reference sequence). V lost 1 base and J lost 11, with 18 bases in between. The CDR3 spells CASSLEISGVSKYF. DNA for the CDR3: TGTGCCAGCAGCTTAGAAATAAGTGGAGTTTCGAAGTACTTC.

This clone was detected only a few times. The rearrangement joins TRBV19 to TRBJ2-7; 9 nucleotides agree with TRBD2. The germline CDR1 and CDR2 sequences are LNHDA and SQIVND (reference sequence). V lost 6 bases, J lost 2 bases, and 5 bases stayed unmatched. The length of the CDR3 is 14 residues. Here the CDR3 reads CASRSLAGTYEQYF. The CDR3 DNA sequence: TGTGCCAGTAGATCACTAGCGGGTACCTACGAGCAGTACTTC.

Judged by abundance, this clone is medium-sized. This chain connects TRBV7-8 to TRBJ2-7; 7 nucleotides match TRBD2. This CDR3 region has 13 residues. V shed 5 bases, J shed 7 bases, and the junction held 8 bases outside the gene matches. Germline V gene sequence: CDR1 SGHVS, CDR2 FQNEAQ. The CDR3 bases are TGTGCCAGCAGCCCGGGAGCGGGGAGGGAGCAGTACTTC. It codes for CASSPGAGREQYF.

V and J are TRBV18 and TRBJ1-1; TRBD1 matches at 7 bases. The length of the CDR3 is 15 residues. Trimming took 3 bases from V and 1 from J; bases not matched to a gene: 5. Germline values: CDR1 KGHSH, CDR2 LQKENI. The CDR3 nucleotides read TGTGCCAGCTCACCTTCGGACAGGCAGAACACTGAAGCTTTCTTT. Its protein is CASSPSDRQNTEAFF.

This chain joins TRBV12-5 and TRBJ2-3; D is perhaps TRBD2 (6 bases). The CDR3 spans 17 residues. V was cut by 3 bases and J by 4 bases, with 20 bases left in between. Germline-derived CDR1 and CDR2 are LGHNT and FRNRAP. CDR3 DNA sequence: TGTGCTAGTGGTTTCGGCCTCGGAGGGACTTCCCCAGATACGCAGTATTTT. Amino acid sequence: CASGFGLGGTSPDTQYF. Full variable domain (outside the CDR3, taken from reference TRBV12-5 and TRBJ2-3): DARVTQTPRHKVTEMGQEVTMRCQPILGHNTVFWYRQTMMQGLELLAYFRNRAPLDDSGMPKDRFSAEMPDATLATLKIQPSEPRDSAVYFCASGFGLGGTSPDTQYFGPGTRLTVL.

This clone has a count of ten or more. The V gene is TRBV7-2, the J gene TRBJ2-5; D remains unclear. CDR3 length: 14 amino acids. V was trimmed by 5 bases and J by 7 bases, leaving 17 bases between them. CDR1 SGHTA and CDR2 FQGNSA come from the germline V gene. The CDR3 nucleotides read TGTGCCAGCAGCCCCAGGATCGACCCCGGGACCCAGTACTTC. Its protein is CASSPRIDPGTQYF.

This clone showed up just once. The chain recombines TRBV29-1 with TRBJ1-3, with 7 bases identical to TRBD1. Germline CDR1 SQVTM, CDR2 ANQGSEA. V shed 7 bases, J shed 1 base, and the junction held 7 bases outside the gene matches. This CDR3 is built from 14 residues. The CDR3 protein is CSARQGRSGNTIYF. The DNA of the CDR3 is TGCAGCGCCCGACAGGGCCGGTCTGGAAACACCATATATTTT.

The V call is TRBV19, the J call TRBJ2-5; tentative D call: TRBD2 (6 bases). With 7 bases removed from V and 4 bases from J, the gap between germline ends came to 19 bases. The germline V gene has CDR1 LNHDA and CDR2 SQIVND (reference sequence). CDR3 length: 15 amino acids. This CDR3 is CASKVSGLEGETQYF. CDR3 nucleotide sequence: TGTGCCAGTAAGGTTTCAGGACTGGAGGGAGAGACCCAGTACTTC.

This clone has a single count. J is TRBJ1-3 and V is TRBV7-9, with D possibly being TRBD1 (5 bases). V was clipped by 2 bases and J by 3 bases, with 14 bases between them. The length of the CDR3 is 16 residues. CDR1 SEHNR and CDR2 FQNEAQ come from the germline V gene (reference sequence). Here the CDR3 DNA reads TGTGCCAGCAGCTTATACCGTACGGGGGGTGGAAACACCATATATTTT. This gives the protein CASSLYRTGGGNTIYF.

The gene calls are TRBV23-1 and TRBJ1-1; D unclear. TRBV23-1 is reported as an ORF; its role is uncertain. Trimming cost V 4 bases and J 1 base, with 16 bases left between them. This CDR3 comprises 16 residues. The CDR3 DNA reads as TGCGCCAGCAGTCTGCCGACCAACCCCACGAACACTGAAGCTTTCTTT. Its protein is CASSLPTNPTNTEAFF.